Presented here are 20 T cell receptor beta chains from one specimen sequenced in a study of shared clonotypes between healthy human individuals. The repertoire was sequenced with immunoSEQ multiplex PCR; TCRdb's copy has only in-frame clones and lacks some. This table holds about 2 million clones, 95% found once. The sample consisted of naive CD4+ T cells sorted from blood. Documented subset: CD45RA+ positively selected. These receptors were taken from a man aged 18 to 29 in good health.

This sequence joins TRBV6-5 and TRBJ2-7; tentatively, D is TRBD1 (6 bases). The CDR3 consists of 12 residues. CDR1 is MNHEY, CDR2 SVGAGI, per germline. The V and J ends lost 5 bases and 6 bases respectively, with 11 bases between them. The CDR3 sequence: CASSPRGTEQYF. The CDR3 bases are TGTGCCAGCAGTCCAAGGGGGACCGAGCAGTACTTC.

The rearrangement links TRBV14 to TRBJ1-4; tentative D call: TRBD1 (6 bases). The CDR3 spans 16 residues. V lost 5 bases and J 0 bases, leaving 13 bases between the germline ends. Per the germline V gene, CDR1 is SGHDN and CDR2 is FVKESK. CDR3 protein: CASSRGTSATNEKLFF. The CDR3 DNA reads TGTGCCAGCAGCAGGGGGACATCTGCAACTAATGAAAAACTGTTTTTT.

The chain joins TRBV28 to TRBJ1-2; D is perhaps TRBD1 (5 bases). Trimming left V 6 bases short and J 4 bases short, with 15 bases between. CDR1 and CDR2 from the germline V gene are MDHEN and SYDVKM. The CDR3 runs 14 residues. The CDR3 region is CASSPSGRSYGYTF. The DNA for the CDR3 is TGTGCCAGCAGCCCTTCAGGGAGGAGCTATGGCTACACCTTC.

The chain is built from TRBV28 and TRBJ1-2; D uncertain. Trimming removed 4 bases at V and 6 bases at J, with 12 bases between. This CDR3 comprises 13 residues. The V gene's germline CDR1 is MDHEN and CDR2 SYDVKM. The CDR3 sequence: CASSSWAADGYTF. In DNA form, the CDR3 reads TGTGCCAGCAGTTCGTGGGCGGCGGATGGCTACACCTTC.

In its sample, this clone was seen once. The chain recombines TRBV11-3 with TRBJ2-2; D not certain. In germline, CDR1 is SGHNT, CDR2 YENEEA. V lost 2 bases and J lost 1, with 14 bases in between. This CDR3 is 17 amino acids long. Here the CDR3 DNA reads TGTGCCAGCAGCTTAACTGTGTTTACTGAGAACACCGGGGAGCTGTTTTTT. Residues: CASSLTVFTENTGELFF. Drawing the rest from reference TRBV11-3 and TRBJ2-2, the complete variable domain is EAGVVQSPRYKIIEKKQPVAFWCNPISGHNTLYWYLQNLGQGPELLIRYENEEAVDDSQLPKDRFSAERLKGVDSTLKIQPAELGDSAVYLCASSLTVFTENTGELFFGEGSRLTVL.

This chain joins TRBV6-1 and TRBJ1-5; 9 nucleotides match TRBD1. The CDR3 runs to 15 residues. Germline CDR1 reads MNHNS; CDR2 reads SASEGT. V lost 7 bases to trimming and J lost 1 base; unmatched junction nucleotides: 5. CDR3 region: CASNTGQGSNQPQHF. Written as DNA, the CDR3 is TGTGCCAGCAACACAGGACAGGGGAGCAATCAGCCCCAGCATTTT.

As for this clone: Different DNA sequences within this sample yield the same CDR3. This chain connects TRBV7-2 to TRBJ2-2; D is undetermined. CDR1 and CDR2 from the germline V gene are SGHTA and FQGNSA. Between the trimmed V and J ends, which lost 5 bases and 2 bases, there was a span of 6 bases. The CDR3 is 13 residues long. CDR3 protein: CASSHTNTGELFF. CDR3 DNA sequence: TGTGCCAGCAGCCACACCAACACCGGGGAGCTGTTTTTT.

The table lists this clone with a count of one. Other DNA sequences in this sample translate to the same CDR3. The gene calls are TRBV9 and TRBJ2-7, with D possibly matching TRBD1 (7 bases). CDR3 length equals 14 residues. Per germline, CDR1 SGDLS and CDR2 YYNGEE. The V and J ends lost 0 bases and 2 bases respectively, with 9 bases between them. CDR3 in amino acids: CASSVGRGPYEQYF. DNA for the CDR3: TGTGCCAGCAGCGTAGGGAGGGGGCCCTACGAGCAGTACTTC.

V is TRBV28 and J is TRBJ1-2, with D possibly TRBD1 on 5 matching bases. This CDR3 has 14 residues. V lost 7 bases to trimming and J lost 7 bases, with 19 bases between them. The germline V gene has CDR1 MDHEN and CDR2 SYDVKM. CDR3 bases: TGTGCCAGCACTCTGGGGCAGTTTAGGGGTGGCTACACCTTC. This translates into CASTLGQFRGGYTF.

The CDR3 protein is CASTVSGPQETQYF. CDR3 in DNA: TGTGCCAGCACCGTATCCGGCCCACAAGAGACCCAGTACTTC. V is TRBV11-1 and J is TRBJ2-5; no clear D. CDR1 and CDR2 (germline): SGHAT, FQDESV (reference sequence). This CDR3 region has 14 residues. Trimming removed 7 bases at V and 2 bases at J, with 14 bases between.

CDR3 residues: CASSPNRQGPGANVLTF. CDR3 nucleotide sequence: TGCGCCAGCAGCCCAAATAGACAGGGCCCTGGGGCCAACGTCCTGACTTTC. The V gene is TRBV5-1, the J gene TRBJ2-6; 7 positions match TRBD1. From germline, CDR1 is SGHRS and CDR2 YFSETQ. V was clipped by 4 bases and J by 2 bases; unmatched bases: 9. The CDR3 loop spans 17 amino acids.

V and J are TRBV9 and TRBJ2-7; tentatively, D is TRBD1 (6 bases). Germline V gene data show CDR1 as SGDLS and CDR2 as YYNGEE. The ends were cut back, 0 bases at V and 5 bases at J, with 18 bases in the middle. There are 16 residues in the CDR3. The CDR3 DNA follows: TGTGCCAGCAGCGTAGGGCATAGCTACAGGGAGAACGAGCAGTACTTC. It encodes CASSVGHSYRENEQYF.

The V call is TRBV7-9, the J call TRBJ2-5; D unresolved. Germline V gene data show CDR1 as SEHNR and CDR2 as FQNEAQ (reference sequence). V lost 4 bases, J lost 0 bases, and 15 bases lay in between. The CDR3 is 16 amino acids. In DNA form, the CDR3 reads TGTGCCAGCAGCTATGTCCCAAGACAAGACCAAGAGACCCAGTACTTC. It specifies CASSYVPRQDQETQYF.

The chain is built from TRBV6-1 and TRBJ2-4, with 7 nucleotides matching TRBD1. Germline V CDR1 and CDR2: MNHNS, SASEGT. CDR3 length: 15 amino acids. Trimming removed 1 base from V and 1 base from J; junction bases left unmatched: 1. The CDR3 protein is CASSEEGAAKNIQYF. CDR3 in DNA: TGTGCCAGCAGTGAAGAGGGGGCGGCCAAAAACATTCAGTACTTC.

The V call is TRBV10-3, the J call TRBJ2-5; possible D gene TRBD1, 5 bases. Germline CDR1 ENHRY, CDR2 SYGVKD. The V gene lost 3 bases and the J gene lost 1 base, with 15 bases spanning the gap. There are 16 residues in the CDR3. Here the CDR3 reads CAISESGRGLQETQYF. The CDR3 coding sequence is TGTGCCATCAGTGAATCCGGAAGGGGCCTCCAAGAGACCCAGTACTTC.

CDR3 sequence (DNA): TGCGCCAGCAGCCAAGGACTAGCGGGGGGCCCCACCGGGGAGCTGTTTTTT. Its translation: CASSQGLAGGPTGELFF. The rearrangement joins TRBV4-1 to TRBJ2-2; TRBD2 matches 13 bases. The CDR3 consists of 17 residues. Germline values: CDR1 MGHRA, CDR2 YSYEKL. The trim removed 1 base at V and 4 bases at J, leaving 3 bases unmatched.

V and J are TRBV7-2 and TRBJ1-2, with a possible D match to TRBD1 (6 bases). The CDR3 is 15 residues long. V lost 4 bases and J 2 bases, leaving 14 bases between the germline ends. From germline, CDR1 is SGHTA and CDR2 FQGNSA. The CDR3, as DNA: TGTGCCAGCAGCTCCACGACAGGACCAAACTATGGCTACACCTTC. Translation: CASSSTTGPNYGYTF.

V is TRBV12-5 and J is TRBJ2-1, with TRBD1 identical over 7 bases. This CDR3 has 14 residues. The germline V gene encodes CDR1 LGHNT and CDR2 FRNRAP. The trim removed 6 bases at V and 3 bases at J, leaving 5 bases unmatched. This CDR3 reads CASGRGQFYNEQFF. CDR3 sequence (DNA): TGTGCTAGTGGCCGGGGACAGTTCTACAATGAGCAGTTCTTC.

This rearrangement joins TRBV5-6 to TRBJ1-2; weak D call: TRBD1 (5 bases). V gave up 4 bases and J gave up 4 bases, with 14 bases separating them. The germline gives CDR1 SGHDT, CDR2 YYEEEE. The CDR3 extends over 14 amino acids. CDR3 amino acids: CASSPFGGSYGYTF. Here the CDR3 DNA reads TGTGCCAGCAGCCCGTTCGGGGGGAGCTATGGCTACACCTTC. Variable domain in full (rest from reference TRBV5-6 and TRBJ1-2): DAGVTQSPTHLIKTRGQQVTLRCSPKSGHDTVSWYQQALGQGPQFIFQYYEEEERQRGNFPDRFSGHQFPNYSSELNVNALLLGDSALYLCASSPFGGSYGYTFGSGTRLTVV.

The V and J genes are TRBV5-1 and TRBJ2-7; 8 bases are a match to TRBD2. This CDR3 comprises 15 residues. Germline CDR1 and CDR2: SGHRS and YFSETQ. V shed 5 bases and J 7 bases; nucleotides not matched to a gene: 14. The CDR3 is CASRSSARGEREQYF. In DNA, the CDR3 is TGCGCCAGCAGGTCGTCTGCGCGGGGGGAGAGAGAGCAGTACTTC.